This TCR beta chain was identified in a study of cytomegalovirus exposure and HLA in healthy donors. Overall study results and limits: An analysis that was carried out later associated fewer than 20,000 TCR beta sequences with HLA alleles at 0.05 false discovery rate.

The sample holds a few counts of this clone. Antigen specificity is unknown. Between the trimmed V and J ends, which lost 3 bases and 10 bases, there was a span of 19 bases. The CDR3 contains 16 residues. From germline, CDR1 is KGHSH and CDR2 LQKENI. Each of the donors was a healthy bone marrow donor. The PCR made use of 60 Vbeta and 13 Jbeta primers. Only in-frame clones appear in the TCRdb table, and some are missing; sequencing was by immunoSEQ multiplex PCR. This sample carries about 120,000 clones, approximately 8.6% of them seen once, and the ten largest clones take approximately 6.4%. The sequence came from a woman in her thirties or forties in good health and CMV-seropositive. Source material: PBMCs. The chain combines TRBV18 with TRBJ1-6; D is unresolved. The CDR3 loop reads CASSPLPYAENSPLHF. Written as DNA, the CDR3 is TGTGCCAGCTCACCCTTACCTTATGCGGAGAACTCACCCCTCCACTTT.